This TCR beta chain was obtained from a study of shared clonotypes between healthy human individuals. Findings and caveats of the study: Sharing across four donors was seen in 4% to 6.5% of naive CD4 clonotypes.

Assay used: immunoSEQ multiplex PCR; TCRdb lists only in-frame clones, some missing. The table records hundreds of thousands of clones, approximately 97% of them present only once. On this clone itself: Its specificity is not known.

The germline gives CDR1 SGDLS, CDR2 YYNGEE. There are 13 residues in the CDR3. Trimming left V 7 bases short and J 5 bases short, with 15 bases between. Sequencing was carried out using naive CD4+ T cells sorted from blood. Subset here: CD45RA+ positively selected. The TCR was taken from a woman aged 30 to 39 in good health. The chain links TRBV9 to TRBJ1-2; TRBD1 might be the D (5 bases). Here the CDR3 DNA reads TGTGCCAGCGGGGGGAATATCGGGTATGGCTACACCTTC. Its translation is CASGGNIGYGYTF.